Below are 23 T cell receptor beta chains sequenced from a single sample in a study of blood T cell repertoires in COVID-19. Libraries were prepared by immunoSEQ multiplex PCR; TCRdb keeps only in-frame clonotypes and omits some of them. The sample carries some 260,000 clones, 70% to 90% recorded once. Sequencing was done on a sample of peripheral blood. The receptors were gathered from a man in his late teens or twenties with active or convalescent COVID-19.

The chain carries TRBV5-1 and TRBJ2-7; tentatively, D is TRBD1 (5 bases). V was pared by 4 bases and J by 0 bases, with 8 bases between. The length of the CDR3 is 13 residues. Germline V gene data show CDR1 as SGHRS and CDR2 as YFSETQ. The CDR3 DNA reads TGCGCCAGCAGCAAGGACAACTCCTACGAGCAGTACTTC. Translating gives CASSKDNSYEQYF.

The chain's CDR3 is CASSLAVAGELFF. CDR3 sequence (DNA): TGCGCCAGCAGCTTGGCCGTCGCCGGGGAGCTGTTTTTT. This chain uses TRBV5-1 with TRBJ2-2; unclear D gene. V was shortened by 0 bases and J by 6 bases, with 6 bases between the two germline ends. Germline CDR1 and CDR2: SGHRS and YFSETQ. The CDR3 spans 13 residues.

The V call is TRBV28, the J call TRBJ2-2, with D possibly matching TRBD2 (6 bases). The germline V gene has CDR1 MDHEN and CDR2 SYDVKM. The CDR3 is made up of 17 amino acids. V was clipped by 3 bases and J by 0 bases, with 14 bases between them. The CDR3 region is CASSFSYGSPNTGELFF. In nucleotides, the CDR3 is TGTGCCAGCAGTTTTAGTTACGGGAGCCCGAACACCGGGGAGCTGTTTTTT. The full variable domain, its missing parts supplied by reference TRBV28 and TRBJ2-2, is DVKVTQSSRYLVKRTGEKVFLECVQDMDHENMFWYRQDPGLGLRLIYFSYDVKMKEKGDIPEGYSVSREKKERFSLILESASTNQTSMYLCASSFSYGSPNTGELFFGEGSRLTVL.

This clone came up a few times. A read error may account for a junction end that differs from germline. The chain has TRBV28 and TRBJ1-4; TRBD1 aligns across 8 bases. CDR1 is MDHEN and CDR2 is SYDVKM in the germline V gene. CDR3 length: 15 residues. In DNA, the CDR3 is TGTGCCAGCAGTCTCTTGGACAGGGCCCCTGAAGAACTGTTTTTT. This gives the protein CASSLLDRAPEELFF.

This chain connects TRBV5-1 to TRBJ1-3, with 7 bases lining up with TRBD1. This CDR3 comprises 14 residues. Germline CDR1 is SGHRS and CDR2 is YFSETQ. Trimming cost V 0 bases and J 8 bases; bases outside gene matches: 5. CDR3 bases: TGCGCCAGCAGCTTGGTGGGGACAGACGACACCATATATTTT. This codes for CASSLVGTDDTIYF.

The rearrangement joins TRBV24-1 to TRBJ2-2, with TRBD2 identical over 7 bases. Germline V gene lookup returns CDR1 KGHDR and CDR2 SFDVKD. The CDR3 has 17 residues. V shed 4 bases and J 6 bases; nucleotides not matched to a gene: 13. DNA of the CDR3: TGTGCCACCAGTGACCCGCAGCACAGCGGGACCGCCGGGGAGCTGTTTTTT. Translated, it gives CATSDPQHSGTAGELFF.

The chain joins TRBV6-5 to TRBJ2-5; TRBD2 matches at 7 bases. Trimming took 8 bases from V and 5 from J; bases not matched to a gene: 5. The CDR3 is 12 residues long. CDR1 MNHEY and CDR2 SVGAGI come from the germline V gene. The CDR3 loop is CASCGSGETQYF. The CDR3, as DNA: TGTGCCAGCTGCGGGAGCGGGGAGACCCAGTACTTC.

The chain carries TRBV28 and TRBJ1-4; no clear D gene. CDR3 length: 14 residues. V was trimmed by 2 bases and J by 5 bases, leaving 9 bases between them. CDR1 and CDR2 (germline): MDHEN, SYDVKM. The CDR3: CASSLEQLNEKLFF. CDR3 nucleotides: TGTGCCAGCAGTTTAGAACAGCTAAATGAAAAACTGTTTTTT.

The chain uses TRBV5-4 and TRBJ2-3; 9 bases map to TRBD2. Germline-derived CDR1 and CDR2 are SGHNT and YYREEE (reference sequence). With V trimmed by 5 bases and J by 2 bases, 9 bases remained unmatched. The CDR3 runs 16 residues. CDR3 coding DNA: TGTGCCAGCAGTCCCAACAGCGGGGGGATCACAGATACGCAGTATTTT. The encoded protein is CASSPNSGGITDTQYF.

The CDR3 here is CASRGISGLWEQYF. The DNA for the CDR3 is TGTGCCAGCCGGGGGATCTCCGGTCTGTGGGAGCAGTACTTC. The chain couples TRBV27 to TRBJ2-7, with a possible D match to TRBD2 (6 bases). The V gene lost 8 bases and the J gene lost 7 bases, with 21 bases spanning the gap. This CDR3 is built from 14 residues. Per germline, CDR1 MNHEY and CDR2 SMNVEV (reference sequence).

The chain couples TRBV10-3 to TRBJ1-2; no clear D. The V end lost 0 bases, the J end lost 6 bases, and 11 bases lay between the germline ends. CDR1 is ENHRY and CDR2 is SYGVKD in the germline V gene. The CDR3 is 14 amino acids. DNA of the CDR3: TGTGCCATCAGTGAGTCTGAGGGTTTGGATGGCTACACCTTC. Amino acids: CAISESEGLDGYTF.

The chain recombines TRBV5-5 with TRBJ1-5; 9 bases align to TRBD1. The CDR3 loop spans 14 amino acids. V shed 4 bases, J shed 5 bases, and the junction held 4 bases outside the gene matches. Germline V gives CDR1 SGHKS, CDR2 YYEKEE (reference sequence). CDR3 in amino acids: CASSNGTGHQPQHF. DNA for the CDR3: TGTGCCAGCAGCAACGGGACAGGGCATCAGCCCCAGCATTTT.

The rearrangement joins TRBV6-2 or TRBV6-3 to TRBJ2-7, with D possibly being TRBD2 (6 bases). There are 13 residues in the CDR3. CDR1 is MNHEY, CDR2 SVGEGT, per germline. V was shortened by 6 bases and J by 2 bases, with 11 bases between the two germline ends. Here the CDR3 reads CASSGTLAYEQYF. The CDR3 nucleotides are TGTGCCAGCAGCGGGACTTTGGCCTACGAGCAGTACTTC.

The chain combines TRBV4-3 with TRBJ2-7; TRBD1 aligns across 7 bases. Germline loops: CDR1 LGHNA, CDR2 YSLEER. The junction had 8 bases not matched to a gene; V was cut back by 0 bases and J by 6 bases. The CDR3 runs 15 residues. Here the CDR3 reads CASSQEPHGQAEQYF. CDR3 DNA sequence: TGCGCCAGCAGCCAAGAACCCCACGGACAGGCCGAGCAGTACTTC.

The CDR3 bases are TGTGCCAGCAGCCTTGGCGGCAGCAACAATCAGCCCCAGCATTTT. Its protein product is CASSLGGSNNQPQHF. The V and J genes are TRBV7-8 and TRBJ1-5; the D is unclear. V gave up 5 bases and J gave up 3 bases, with 14 bases separating them. CDR1 and CDR2 (germline): SGHVS, FQNEAQ. This CDR3 is 15 amino acids long.

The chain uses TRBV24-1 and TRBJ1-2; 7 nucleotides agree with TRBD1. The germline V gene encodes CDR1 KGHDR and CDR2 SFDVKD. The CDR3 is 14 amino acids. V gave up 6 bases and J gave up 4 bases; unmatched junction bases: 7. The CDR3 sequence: CATSNPDRTYGYTF. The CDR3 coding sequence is TGTGCCACCAGTAATCCGGACAGGACCTATGGCTACACCTTC.

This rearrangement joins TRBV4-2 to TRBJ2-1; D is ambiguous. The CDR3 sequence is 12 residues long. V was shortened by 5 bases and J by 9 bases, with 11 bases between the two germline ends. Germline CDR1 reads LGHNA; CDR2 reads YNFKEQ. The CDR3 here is CASSEVGGEQFF. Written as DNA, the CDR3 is TGTGCCAGCAGCGAAGTAGGCGGTGAGCAGTTCTTC.

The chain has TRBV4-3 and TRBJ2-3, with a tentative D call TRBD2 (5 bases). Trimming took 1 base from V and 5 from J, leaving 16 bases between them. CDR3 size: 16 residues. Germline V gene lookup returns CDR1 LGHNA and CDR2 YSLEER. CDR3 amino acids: CASSQAATPGGDTQYF. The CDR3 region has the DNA TGCGCCAGCAGCCAAGCTGCGACGCCCGGAGGAGATACGCAGTATTTT.

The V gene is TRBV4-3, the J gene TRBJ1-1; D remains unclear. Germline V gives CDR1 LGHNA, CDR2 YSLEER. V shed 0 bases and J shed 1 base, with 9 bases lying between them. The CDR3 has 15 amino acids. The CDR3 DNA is TGCGCCAGCAGCCAAGATCGGGGTGCGAACACTGAAGCTTTCTTT. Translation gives CASSQDRGANTEAFF.

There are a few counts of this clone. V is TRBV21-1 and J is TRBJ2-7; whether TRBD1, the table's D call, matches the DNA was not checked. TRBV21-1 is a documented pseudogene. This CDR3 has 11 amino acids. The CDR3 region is CARTGSYEQYF. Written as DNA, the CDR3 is TGTGCCAGAACAGGATCCTACGAGCAGTACTTC.

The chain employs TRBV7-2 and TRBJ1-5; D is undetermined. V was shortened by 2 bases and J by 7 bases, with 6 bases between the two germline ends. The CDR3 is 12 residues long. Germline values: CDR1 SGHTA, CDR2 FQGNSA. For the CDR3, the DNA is TGTGCCAGCAGCTTAATGAGGCAGCCCCAGCATTTT. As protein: CASSLMRQPQHF.

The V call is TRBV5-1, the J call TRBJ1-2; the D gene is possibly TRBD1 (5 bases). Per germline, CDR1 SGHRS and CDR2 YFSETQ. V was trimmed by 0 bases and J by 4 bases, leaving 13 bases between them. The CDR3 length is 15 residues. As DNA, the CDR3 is TGCGCCAGCAGCTTGGAAGGGGCCTCAGGCTATGGCTACACCTTC. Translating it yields CASSLEGASGYGYTF.

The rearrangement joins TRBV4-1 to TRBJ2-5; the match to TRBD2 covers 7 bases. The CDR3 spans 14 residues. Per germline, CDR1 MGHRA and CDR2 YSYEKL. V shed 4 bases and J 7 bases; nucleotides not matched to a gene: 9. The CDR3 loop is CASSRGTIERTQYF. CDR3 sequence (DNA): TGCGCCAGCAGCCGCGGGACTATCGAAAGGACCCAGTACTTC.